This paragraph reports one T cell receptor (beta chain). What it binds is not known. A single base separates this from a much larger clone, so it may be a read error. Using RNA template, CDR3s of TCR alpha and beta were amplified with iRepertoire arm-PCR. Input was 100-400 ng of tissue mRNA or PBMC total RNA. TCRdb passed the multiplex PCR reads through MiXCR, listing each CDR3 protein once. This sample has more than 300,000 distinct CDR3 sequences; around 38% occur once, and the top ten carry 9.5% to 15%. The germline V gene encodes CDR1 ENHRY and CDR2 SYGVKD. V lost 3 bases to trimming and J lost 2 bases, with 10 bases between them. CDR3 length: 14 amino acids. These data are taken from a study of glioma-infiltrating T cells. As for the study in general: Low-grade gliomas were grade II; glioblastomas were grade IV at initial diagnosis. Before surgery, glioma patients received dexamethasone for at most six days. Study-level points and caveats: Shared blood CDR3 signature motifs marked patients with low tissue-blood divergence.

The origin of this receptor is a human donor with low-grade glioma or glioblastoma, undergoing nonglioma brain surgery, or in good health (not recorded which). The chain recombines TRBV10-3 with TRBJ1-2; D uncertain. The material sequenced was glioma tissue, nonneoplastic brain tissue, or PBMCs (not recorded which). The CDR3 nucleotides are TGTGCCATCAGTGAAGCCCCCAGGAACTATGGCTACACCTTC. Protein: CAISEAPRNYGYTF.